What follows are 15 T cell receptor beta chains derived from one specimen sequenced in a study of T cells in Graves' hyperthyroidism and ophthalmopathy. TCR beta CDR3 region amplification was performed from RNA transcripts. An initial round of RT-PCR targeting the TCR CDR3 relied on the HTBI primer set. MiXCR, run by TCRdb on the multiplex PCR reads, gives a single entry per CDR3 protein. The sample lists roughly 510,000 distinct CDR3 sequences, 40% to 50% occurring once. Sequencing was carried out using peripheral blood or thyroid tissue (not recorded which). The receptor set was obtained from an adult woman with Graves' disease, either hyperthyroidism or ophthalmopathy (not recorded which).

The chain combines TRBV6-1 with TRBJ1-6, with unresolved D. CDR3 length: 14 residues. V lost 5 bases, J lost 13 bases, and 18 bases lay in between. Germline CDR1 reads MNHNS; CDR2 reads SASEGT. The CDR3 is CASSPLAGVQPLHF. The CDR3 DNA is TGTGCCAGCAGTCCCCTAGCCGGGGTTCAGCCCCTCCACTTT.

This clonotype has just a few counts. The V and J genes are TRBV19 and TRBJ1-5; 7 positions match TRBD1. The CDR3 is 16 residues long. Germline V lookup: CDR1 LNHDA, CDR2 SQIVND (reference sequence). The ends lost 2 bases at V and 7 bases at J; junction bases unmatched: 11. The CDR3 region has the DNA TGTGCCAGTAGTATAAGTTCCCGACAGGGCGGCCAGCCCCAGCATTTT. It is translated as CASSISSRQGGQPQHF.

This clonotype has just a few counts. The rearrangement joins TRBV2 to TRBJ2-5, with 13 bases that match TRBD2. Germline V lookup: CDR1 SNHLY, CDR2 FYNNEI. CDR3 length: 15 amino acids. V shed 3 bases, J shed 5 bases, and the junction held 3 bases outside the gene matches. CDR3 bases: TGTGCCAGCAGTGAGGGACTAGCGGGGCGGGAGACCCAGTACTTC. Amino acid sequence: CASSEGLAGRETQYF.

This clonotype has at least ten counts. The rearrangement joins TRBV7-2 to TRBJ1-1, with 7 bases fitting TRBD1. The germline V gene encodes CDR1 SGHTA and CDR2 FQGNSA. After removal of 2 bases from V and 4 bases from J, the junction contained 7 bases not matched to a gene. The length of the CDR3 is 15 residues. The CDR3 DNA reads TGTGCCAGCAGCTTAACTCAGACAGGGATCACTGAAGCTTTCTTT. It is translated as CASSLTQTGITEAFF. The full variable domain, completed using reference TRBV7-2 and TRBJ1-1, is GAGVSQSPSNKVTEKGKDVELRCDPISGHTALYWYRQSLGQGLEFLIYFQGNSAPDKSGLPSDRFSAERTGGSVSTLTIQRTQQEDSAVYLCASSLTQTGITEAFFGQGTRLTVV.

The chain is built from TRBV2 and TRBJ2-7; 10 positions match TRBD1. Trimming removed 6 bases from V and 3 bases from J; junction bases left unmatched: 8. Germline CDR1 and CDR2: SNHLY and FYNNEI. The CDR3 is 15 amino acids. For the CDR3, the DNA is TGTGCCAGCAGGGCCGGGACAGGGGCCGGCTACGAGCAGTACTTC. Protein product: CASRAGTGAGYEQYF.

This clonotype was counted ten times or more. This chain links TRBV7-8 with TRBJ2-2; TRBD2 matches at 10 bases. The CDR3 is 17 residues long. Trimming cost V 3 bases and J 2 bases; bases outside gene matches: 6. Germline values: CDR1 SGHVS, CDR2 FQNEAQ. The CDR3 spells CASSFSSGRGNTGELFF. CDR3 nucleotide sequence: TGTGCCAGCAGCTTCTCTAGCGGGAGAGGAAACACCGGGGAGCTGTTTTTT.

This clonotype was detected ten times or more. The chain employs TRBV5-1 and TRBJ2-5; 13 nucleotides agree with TRBD2. Losses at the gene ends were 4 bases for V and 1 base for J; bases not matched to a gene: 4. Germline lookup yields CDR1 SGHRS and CDR2 YFSETQ. The CDR3 is 16 residues long. CDR3 protein: CASSLGLAGVQETQYF. The CDR3 region has the DNA TGCGCCAGCAGCCTAGGACTAGCGGGAGTCCAAGAGACCCAGTACTTC. Using reference TRBV5-1 and TRBJ2-5 for the parts outside the CDR3, the full variable domain is KAGVTQTPRYLIKTRGQQVTLSCSPISGHRSVSWYQQTPGQGLQFLFEYFSETQRNKGNFPGRFSGRQFSNSRSEMNVSTLELGDSALYLCASSLGLAGVQETQYFGPGTRLLVL.

This rearrangement joins TRBV19 to TRBJ1-1, with D unclear. The CDR3 has 13 residues. V was trimmed by 6 bases and J by 0 bases, leaving 8 bases between them. Germline values: CDR1 LNHDA, CDR2 SQIVND (reference sequence). The DNA of the CDR3 is TGTGCCAGTAGGGCAGCGATGAACACTGAAGCTTTCTTT. This sequence encodes CASRAAMNTEAFF.

This clonotype was detected a few times. This chain uses TRBV29-1 with TRBJ1-2; D is ambiguous. This CDR3 spans 14 amino acids. The germline CDR1 and CDR2 sequences are SQVTM and ANQGSEA. V dropped 5 bases and J dropped 8 bases, with 21 bases sitting between them. The DNA of the CDR3 is TGCAGCGTTTGGGGAGAGGGCAAGACCTACGGCTACACCTTC. It codes for CSVWGEGKTYGYTF.

There are many counts of this clonotype. V and J are TRBV20-1 and TRBJ2-5, with D uncertain. Germline assignment: CDR1 DFQATT and CDR2 SNEGSKA (reference sequence). This CDR3 comprises 11 residues. V lost 3 bases, J lost 0 bases, and 2 bases lay in between. The CDR3 spells CSASNQETQYF. In nucleotides, the CDR3 is TGCAGTGCTAGTAACCAAGAGACCCAGTACTTC.

This chain uses TRBV7-8 with TRBJ1-1, with a tentative D call TRBD1 (5 bases). This CDR3 contains 15 residues. CDR1 and CDR2 from the germline V gene are SGHVS and FQNEAQ. Trimming took 5 bases from V and 1 from J, leaving 14 bases between them. The CDR3 loop is CASSHSGRGNTEAFF. CDR3 in DNA: TGTGCCAGCAGCCACTCGGGGCGGGGGAACACTGAAGCTTTCTTT.

J is TRBJ2-5 and V is TRBV11-3; 8 bases are shared with TRBD2. V lost 9 bases, J lost 0 bases, and 3 bases stayed unmatched. The CDR3 totals 13 residues. Germline V gene lookup returns CDR1 SGHNT and CDR2 YENEEA. The CDR3 is CASSGVHQETQYF. CDR3 bases: TGTGCCAGTAGCGGGGTACACCAAGAGACCCAGTACTTC.

A note on this clonotype: This could be a read error, since a much larger clone is one nucleotide away. V usage is TRBV20-1 and J usage is TRBJ2-7, with 9 bases lining up with TRBD2. The CDR3 sequence is 14 residues long. Germline values: CDR1 DFQATT, CDR2 SNEGSKA (reference sequence). The V gene end was trimmed by 2 bases and the J gene end by 7 bases; junction bases not matched to a gene: 9. CDR3 amino acids: CSARKLAGAREQYF. The CDR3 DNA follows: TGCAGTGCTAGAAAGTTAGCGGGAGCAAGGGAGCAGTACTTC.

Written as DNA, the CDR3 is TGTGCCAGCAGCCAAGCAGGGGGCGCGAACACCATATATTTT. Its translation: CASSQAGGANTIYF. This rearrangement joins TRBV14 to TRBJ1-3, with 8 bases aligning to TRBD1. Germline assignment: CDR1 SGHDN and CDR2 FVKESK. The CDR3 runs 14 residues. The ends lost 1 base at V and 7 bases at J; junction bases unmatched: 3.

At least ten counts were recorded for this clonotype. With a much larger clone just one base away, this may be a read error. The genes are TRBV5-5 and TRBJ2-2; D gene unclear. Germline CDR1 is SGHKS and CDR2 is YYEKEE (reference sequence). CDR3 length: 13 amino acids. Trimming removed 4 bases from V and 1 base from J, with 5 bases in between. In DNA, the CDR3 is TGTGCCAGCAGCGTGAAGAACACCGGGGAGCTGTTTTTT. Its translation is CASSVKNTGELFF.